This paragraph covers one TCR beta chain sequence. The target antigen is unknown. A much larger clone is a single base away; this may be a read error. A constant-region primer served to make TCR beta cDNA from about 0.45 ug total RNA. Three nested multiplex PCR rounds, a slightly modified ARM-PCR method, built the TCR beta libraries. With TRBV1-TRBV30 forward primers and a C-beta reverse primer, the first two PCR rounds were run for roughly 10 cycles each. TCRdb re-called the multiplex PCR reads through MiXCR, storing one row per CDR3 protein. The repertoire holds just under 95,000 distinct CDR3 sequences, with just under 70% as singletons. This entry is derived from a study of tumor-infiltrating lymphocytes in primary liver carcinoma. Study at large: Enrolled patients were male and female, aged 30 to 69 years.

Study outcomes and limitations: The 250 largest clones made up significantly more of tumor than blood repertoires (p = 0.039).

Extraction of RNA together with DNA used about 17-31 mg of unsorted bulk tissue. The J segment lost 5 bases and the V segment lost 6 bases, leaving 5 bases of the junction unmatched. The V gene's germline CDR1 is SQVTM and CDR2 ANQGSEA. The CDR3 consists of 14 residues. The source of this sequence is a man aged 40-49 years with primary liver carcinoma and hepatitis B virus infection. The rearrangement joins TRBV29-1 to TRBJ2-2; 11 nucleotides line up with TRBD1. Sequencing input: tumor-adjacent normal liver tissue. This CDR3 reads CSVWDRGGTGELFF. CDR3 DNA: TGCAGCGTGTGGGACAGGGGGGGAACCGGGGAGCTGTTTTTT.